The T cell receptor (beta chain) under discussion was sequenced for a study of TIL therapy for anti-PD-1-resistant metastatic lung cancer. Study-wide context: By whole-exome sequencing, median non-synonymous tumor mutation burden was roughly 1.6 mutations per megabase. Study results and limitations: TIL cultures after expansion showed higher clonality and lower diversity than baseline tumor (median approximately 6% vs 31%).

The libraries were made with immunoSEQ v3. Produced via immunoSEQ multiplex PCR; TCRdb's table is partial and in-frame only. The sample includes some 90,000 clones, roughly 65% of them seen just once. The sample holds one count of this clone. The antigen remains unidentified. Time point reported: pre-treatment sample, taken before nivolumab and TIL therapy. The tumor samples were excised metastases, mostly pleural nodules or supraclavicular lymph nodes. Tumor harvest preceded PD-1/PD-L1 blockade, followed by nivolumab treatment. The TCR originated in a person aged 25-80 years with non-small cell lung cancer. The sequenced sample was tumor tissue, obtained at baseline.

Here the CDR3 reads CAWSRGAWRTSGRRGIGETQYF. The CDR3 DNA follows: TGTGCCTGGAGTAGAGGGGCCTGGAGAACTAGCGGGAGACGAGGGATAGGGGAGACCCAGTACTTC. The chain employs TRBV30 and TRBJ2-5; TRBD2 matches at 11 bases. Germline V gene lookup returns CDR1 GTSNPN and CDR2 SVGIG (reference sequence). Trimming at V came to 2 bases and at J to 5 bases, leaving 28 bases not matched to a gene. This CDR3 spans 22 amino acids. Full variable domain (missing parts from reference TRBV30 and TRBJ2-5): SQTIHQWPATLVQPVGSPLSLECTVEGTSNPNLYWYRQAAGRGLQLLFYSVGIGQISSEVPQNLSASRPQDRQFILSSKKLLLSDSGFYLCAWSRGAWRTSGRRGIGETQYFGPGTRLLVL.